This entry describes one TCR beta chain. Its antigen remains unknown. The entry originates in a study of T cells expressing NK-cell markers. For the study at large: It was from sorted CD3+CD56+NKG2C+, CD3+CD56+NKG2C- and CD3+CD56-NKG2C+ T cells that TCR beta repertoires came. HCMV serostatus: most of the eight sequenced donors positive, one negative.

Following a re-call of the 5' RACE reads, TCRdb has one entry per CDR3 protein and lacks DNA. This table holds roughly 390,000 distinct CDR3 sequences. Study-wide findings and caveats: Where a handful of donors were concerned, these clonotypes also led the CD3+CD56-NKG2C+ fraction.

The germline V gene encodes CDR1 LNHDA and CDR2 SQIVND (reference sequence). CDR3 length: 15 amino acids. This clonotype was obtained from a man aged 18-70 years in good health. Material: blood T cells: a sorted CD56 or NKG2C T cell subset, CD4+ or CD8+ T cells, or bulk PBMC T cells (not recorded which). The chain joins TRBV19 to TRBJ2-1; TCRdb outputs TRBD2, but without DNA this stays unchecked. The CDR3 here is CASTPIGPPYNEQFF.